One sample yielded the 22 T cell receptor beta chains listed below, sequenced in a study of CD8+CD57+ T cells in acquired aplastic anemia. Genomic DNA, the template, was used for profiling of the TCR beta VDJ and CDR3. Each CDR3 protein is one row after TCRdb ran MiXCR on the reads. The sample consists of some 200,000 distinct CDR3 sequences, more than 55% of them appearing once. All patients picked for sequencing had shown, by flow cytometry, an expansion of CD8+CD57+ cells. Specimen: sorted CD4+, CD8+, or CD8+CD57+ T cells (not recorded which) from PBMCs. These receptors were taken from a human donor with aplastic anemia.

The V gene is TRBV2, the J gene TRBJ1-1, with 10 bases matching TRBD1. Germline V CDR1 and CDR2: SNHLY, FYNNEI. V lost 4 bases and J lost 7; bases outside the gene matches: 3. The CDR3 spans 13 residues. The CDR3 nucleotides read TGTGCCAGCAGTGGGGACAGGGGCGGTGAAGCTTTCTTT. The encoded protein is CASSGDRGGEAFF.

This clonotype was observed a few times. The genes are TRBV15 and TRBJ1-6, with 7 bases fitting TRBD1. The V and J ends lost 1 base and 8 bases, in that order; junction bases with no gene match: 2. CDR3 length: 14 amino acids. Germline CDR1 and CDR2: LNHNV and YYDKDF (reference sequence). The CDR3 loop is CATSRGQGDSPLHF. The CDR3 coding sequence is TGTGCCACCAGCAGAGGACAGGGAGATTCACCCCTCCACTTT.

This clonotype has a count of ten or more. The gene calls are TRBV10-3 and TRBJ1-5; tentative D call: TRBD1 (5 bases). The V gene lost 0 bases and the J gene lost 5 bases, with 14 bases spanning the gap. The CDR3 runs 16 residues. Germline CDR1 and CDR2: ENHRY and SYGVKD. DNA for the CDR3: TGTGCCATCAGTGAGTCGACTGGACTAGGGGATCAGCCCCAGCATTTT. It yields the protein CAISESTGLGDQPQHF.

This clonotype was counted a single time. This chain uses TRBV11-3 with TRBJ2-7, with 7 bases matching TRBD1. Germline lookup yields CDR1 SGHNT and CDR2 YENEEA. Germline trimming cut 1 base from V and 3 bases from J; bases unmatched to any gene: 6. The length of the CDR3 is 15 residues. The CDR3, as DNA: TGTGCCAGCAGCTTAGTGGTCGGGACAGTCTACGAGCAGTACTTC. It codes for CASSLVVGTVYEQYF.

The rearrangement uses TRBV2 and TRBJ1-4; D is unclear. Per the germline V gene, CDR1 is SNHLY and CDR2 is FYNNEI. The ends were cut back, 8 bases at V and 8 bases at J, with 15 bases in the middle. The CDR3 runs 13 residues. CDR3 residues: CASLLGSGEKLFF. CDR3 in DNA: TGTGCCAGCCTGTTGGGGAGCGGGGAAAAACTGTTTTTT.

The count of this clonotype is one. J is TRBJ1-2 and V is TRBV20-1; 7 bases are shared with TRBD1. This CDR3 spans 12 amino acids. The germline CDR1 and CDR2 sequences are DFQATT and SNEGSKA (reference sequence). After removal of 3 bases from V and 8 bases from J, the junction contained 6 bases not matched to a gene. The CDR3 loop is CSASKQGKGYTF. CDR3 sequence (DNA): TGCAGTGCTAGCAAACAGGGGAAGGGCTACACCTTC.

This clonotype was detected only once. V is TRBV7-2 and J is TRBJ2-7; no definite D call. Germline assignment: CDR1 SGHTA and CDR2 FQGNSA. This CDR3 comprises 13 residues. V shed 3 bases and J shed 4 bases, with 10 bases lying between them. CDR3 bases: TGTGCCAGCAGCTTCTCCGCCGGATACGAGCAGTACTTC. Amino acid sequence: CASSFSAGYEQYF.

This clonotype was seen a single time. At one boundary the junction diverges from the germline segment, which might be a read error. The chain joins TRBV10-3 to TRBJ2-3, with TRBD2 identical over 11 bases. The CDR3 is made up of 13 amino acids. Germline CDR1 ENHRY, CDR2 SYGVKD. In nucleotides, the CDR3 is TGTGCCATCAGGGGGACTAGCGGCGATAGGCAGTATTTT. This encodes CAIRGTSGDRQYF.

The V gene is TRBV11-2, the J gene TRBJ2-7; possibly TRBD2 for D (6 bases). The CDR3 length is 15 residues. V was clipped by 6 bases and J by 1 base, with 16 bases between them. Per germline, CDR1 SGHAT and CDR2 FQNNGV. The CDR3 loop is CASRSLREPSYEQYF. CDR3 DNA sequence: TGTGCCAGCAGATCACTCCGGGAGCCGTCCTACGAGCAGTACTTC.

The chain employs TRBV24-1 and TRBJ2-1; possibly TRBD1 for D (5 bases). Germline values: CDR1 KGHDR, CDR2 SFDVKD. Trimming left V 2 bases short and J 6 bases short, with 16 bases between. This CDR3 region has 16 residues. The CDR3 is CATSDSRPGSRNEQFF. CDR3 nucleotide sequence: TGTGCCACCAGTGATTCCAGACCAGGGTCTCGCAATGAGCAGTTCTTC.

This clonotype has only a few counts. The gene calls are TRBV24-1 and TRBJ2-4, with D uncertain. The CDR3 sequence is 11 residues long. CDR1 KGHDR and CDR2 SFDVKD come from the germline V gene. V was shortened by 1 base and J by 9 bases, with 3 bases between the two germline ends. Here the CDR3 DNA reads TGTGCCACCAGTGATTTTGGCATTCAGTACTTC. Its translation: CATSDFGIQYF.

The V and J genes are TRBV9 and TRBJ1-6, with 10 nucleotides matching TRBD1. Germline V CDR1 and CDR2: SGDLS, YYNGEE. The CDR3 loop spans 15 amino acids. After removal of 0 bases from V and 9 bases from J, the junction contained 3 bases not matched to a gene. CDR3 residues: CASSVGQGAASPLHF. CDR3 nucleotides: TGTGCCAGCAGCGTAGGACAGGGGGCGGCTTCACCCCTCCACTTT.

The chain joins TRBV20-1 to TRBJ1-1; TRBD1 is a possible D gene (6 bases). The ends were cut back, 2 bases at V and 4 bases at J, with 8 bases in the middle. Germline CDR1 is DFQATT and CDR2 is SNEGSKA (reference sequence). CDR3 length: 12 amino acids. The CDR3 reads CSARPGVTEAFF. In nucleotides, the CDR3 is TGCAGTGCTAGACCAGGGGTCACTGAAGCTTTCTTT.

This clonotype was recorded once. V gene TRBV15 combines with J gene TRBJ2-7; D is perhaps TRBD2 (6 bases). The V end lost 0 bases, the J end lost 3 bases, and 9 bases lay between the germline ends. This CDR3 spans 14 amino acids. Per germline, CDR1 LNHNV and CDR2 YYDKDF (reference sequence). The CDR3 nucleotides are TGTGCCACCAGCAGAGATTACGGGGGCTACGAGCAGTACTTC. It specifies CATSRDYGGYEQYF.

This clonotype showed up just a few times. V gene TRBV9 combines with J gene TRBJ2-1; no firm D call. Germline loops: CDR1 SGDLS, CDR2 YYNGEE. The V gene lost 0 bases and the J gene lost 7 bases, with 17 bases spanning the gap. The CDR3 is made up of 16 amino acids. CDR3 loop: CASSVGGGSRRNEQFF. The CDR3 nucleotides read TGTGCCAGCAGCGTAGGAGGTGGATCTCGACGGAATGAGCAGTTCTTC. The full variable domain, its missing parts supplied by reference TRBV9 and TRBJ2-1, is DSGVTQTPKHLITATGQRVTLRCSPRSGDLSVYWYQQSLDQGLQFLIQYYNGEERAKGNILERFSAQQFPDLHSELNLSSLELGDSALYFCASSVGGGSRRNEQFFGPGTRLTVL.

Regarding this clonotype: Given a much more abundant clone one base away, this may be a read error. The gene calls are TRBV7-8 and TRBJ2-1, with a tentative D call TRBD1 (6 bases). From germline, CDR1 is SGHVS and CDR2 FQNEAQ. The CDR3 spans 18 residues. The CDR3, as DNA: TGTGCCAGCTCCTACATTTTTGGGGGCGCGGGCTCCTACAATGGGCAGTTCTTC. Translating gives CASSYIFGGAGSYNGQFF. Looking up the rest from reference TRBV7-8 and TRBJ2-1 gives the full variable domain: GAGVSQSPRYKVAKRGQDVALRCDPISGHVSLFWYQQALGQGPEFLTYFQNEAQLDKSGLPSDRFFAERPEGSVSTLKIQRTQQEDSAVYLCASSYIFGGAGSYNGQFFGPGTRLTVL.

This chain uses TRBV5-1 with TRBJ2-3; D remains unclear. This CDR3 region has 12 residues. Germline CDR1 SGHRS, CDR2 YFSETQ. The V gene lost 4 bases and the J gene lost 4 bases, with 7 bases spanning the gap. CDR3 DNA: TGCGCCAGCAGCCAACGCCCAGATACGCAGTATTTT. It codes for CASSQRPDTQYF. Combining the CDR3 with reference TRBV5-1 and TRBJ2-3 gives the whole variable domain KAGVTQTPRYLIKTRGQQVTLSCSPISGHRSVSWYQQTPGQGLQFLFEYFSETQRNKGNFPGRFSGRQFSNSRSEMNVSTLELGDSALYLCASSQRPDTQYFGPGTRLTVL.

Ten or more counts support this clonotype. The chain is built from TRBV9 and TRBJ2-2, with 7 bases aligning to TRBD1. Germline V CDR1 and CDR2: SGDLS, YYNGEE. J was trimmed by 4 bases and V by 0 bases; bases with no gene match: 6. This CDR3 has 16 amino acids. CDR3 DNA: TGTGCCAGCAGCGTAGGCCAGGGGGTTTTCACCGGGGAGCTGTTTTTT. It encodes CASSVGQGVFTGELFF.

As regards this clonotype: A junction end diverges from the germline sequence, so it may reflect a read error. V and J are TRBV7-6 and TRBJ1-1; maybe TRBD1 (6 bases). Germline V CDR1 and CDR2: SGHVS, FNYEAQ. CDR3 size: 17 residues. CDR3 DNA: TGTGCCAGCAGCGCGGGGGGGGGGGGCGACCTGAACCCTGAAGCTTTCTTT. This codes for CASSAGGGGDLNPEAFF.

The V and J genes are TRBV10-3 and TRBJ2-7; tentatively, D is TRBD2 (6 bases). The germline V gene encodes CDR1 ENHRY and CDR2 SYGVKD. Trimming removed 2 bases from V and 0 bases from J, with 11 bases in between. The CDR3 extends over 15 amino acids. The CDR3 protein is CAISETETSSYEQYF. For the CDR3, the DNA is TGTGCCATCAGTGAGACGGAGACTAGCTCCTACGAGCAGTACTTC.

The rearrangement uses TRBV7-2 and TRBJ1-6, with D possibly matching TRBD1 (6 bases). CDR3 size: 14 residues. CDR1 and CDR2 (germline): SGHTA, FQGNSA. V was cut by 3 bases and J by 7 bases, with 10 bases left in between. The DNA of the CDR3 is TGTGCCAGCAGCTTGGCTCAGGGGAATTCACCCCTCCACTTT. Translation: CASSLAQGNSPLHF.

This clonotype was seen only a few times. The chain joins TRBV7-9 to TRBJ1-5; D gene uncertain. CDR3 length equals 13 residues. The ends were cut back, 0 bases at V and 7 bases at J, with 7 bases in the middle. Germline CDR1 reads SEHNR; CDR2 reads FQNEAQ (reference sequence). The CDR3 here is CASSLAGSQPQHF. The DNA for the CDR3 is TGTGCCAGCAGCTTAGCCGGGTCCCAGCCCCAGCATTTT. Full variable domain (missing parts from reference TRBV7-9 and TRBJ1-5): DTGVSQNPRHKITKRGQNVTFRCDPISEHNRLYWYRQTLGQGPEFLTYFQNEAQLEKSRLLSDRFSAERPKGSFSTLEIQRTEQGDSAMYLCASSLAGSQPQHFGDGTRLSIL.